This T cell receptor beta chain appears in the sequencing data of a study of beta chain features in type 1 diabetes. Notes on the study in general: The study notes PCR might favor shorter templates equally in patients and controls. Among patients, naive, central memory and Treg TCRB repertoires appeared more similar than among healthy donors. Junctions at VDJ sites from type 1 diabetes patients had fewer insertions and more deletions.

As for this clone: Its antigen is not identified.

Germline V gives CDR1 SQVTM, CDR2 ANQGSEA. The CDR3 extends over 14 amino acids. Trimming cost V 5 bases and J 7 bases; bases outside gene matches: 10. The isolated RNA, all of it, was reverse transcribed, so expressed TCRB transcripts were what got sequenced. Sequenced by immunoSEQ multiplex PCR; TCRdb stores in-frame clones only, minus some. The sample includes 350,000 to 450,000 clones, approximately 15% seen only once; the top ten take about 0.034%. On average, the one heparinised blood draw given by each donor was around 110 mL. This clonotype originated in a man under 40 in good health. The chain combines TRBV29-1 with TRBJ2-1, with TRBD2 matching over 8 bases. Sample: naive CD4+ T cells from blood. The CDR3 region is CSVSPLGGRNEQFF. The CDR3 DNA sequence: TGCAGCGTTTCACCTCTTGGCGGGAGGAATGAGCAGTTCTTC.